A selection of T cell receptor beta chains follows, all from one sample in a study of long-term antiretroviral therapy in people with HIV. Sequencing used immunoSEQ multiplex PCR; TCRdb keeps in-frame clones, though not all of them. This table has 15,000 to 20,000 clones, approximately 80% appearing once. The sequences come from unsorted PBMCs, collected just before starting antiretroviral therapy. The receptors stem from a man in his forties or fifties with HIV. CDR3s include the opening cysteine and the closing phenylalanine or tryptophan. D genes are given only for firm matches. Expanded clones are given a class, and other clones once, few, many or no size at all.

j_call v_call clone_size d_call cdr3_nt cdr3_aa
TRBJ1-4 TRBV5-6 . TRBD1 TGTGCCAGCAGCTTGCGGAAGGACAGGGGGCATAATGAAAAACTGTTTTTT CASSLRKDRGHNEKLFF
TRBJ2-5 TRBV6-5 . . TGTGCCAGCACCCCGGACCTCCGGGGGACCCAGTACTTC CASTPDLRGTQYF
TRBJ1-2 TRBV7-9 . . TGTGCCAGCAGCTCAAACCCCCGGGCCCGGGGTGGCTACACCTTC CASSSNPRARGGYTF
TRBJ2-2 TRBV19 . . TGTGCCAGTAGTACAAGGGACCTGGGGGGGGAGCTGTTTTTT CASSTRDLGGELFF
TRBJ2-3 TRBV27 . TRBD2 TGTGCCAGCGGACCTGGACTAGCTGCAGATACGCAGTATTTT CASGPGLAADTQYF
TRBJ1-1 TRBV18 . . TGTGCCAGCTCACCGGGGAACACTGAAGCTTTCTTT CASSPGNTEAFF
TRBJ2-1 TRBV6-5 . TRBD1 TGTGCCAGTAGTTACAGCTCCAGGGGGCAATACAATGAGCAGTTCTTC CASSYSSRGQYNEQFF
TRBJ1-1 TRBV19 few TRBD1 TGTGCCAGTAGTTCCCCCAGGGGGCAGAACACTGAAGCTTTCTTT CASSSPRGQNTEAFF
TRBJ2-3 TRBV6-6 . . TGTGCCAGCAGCGGGACTCGGACGCCAGATACGCAGTATTTT CASSGTRTPDTQYF
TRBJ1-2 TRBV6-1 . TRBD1 TGTGCCAGCAGGACAACAGGGGTGGATGGCTACACCTTC CASRTTGVDGYTF
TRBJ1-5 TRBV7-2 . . TGTGCCAGCAGCTTCGGCAATCAGCCCCAGCATTTT CASSFGNQPQHF
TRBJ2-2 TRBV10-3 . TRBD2 TGTGCCACCGTCGGGGAAGCGGGGTTGTACACCGGGGAGCTGTTTTTT CATVGEAGLYTGELFF
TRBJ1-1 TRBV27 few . TGTGCCAGCAGTTTAGGGGGCACGAACACTGAAGCTTTCTTT CASSLGGTNTEAFF
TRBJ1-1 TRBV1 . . TGCACCAGCAGCCAAGATATGGGGACAGCGAACACTGAAGCTTTCTTT CTSSQDMGTANTEAFF
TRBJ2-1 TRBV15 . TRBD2 TGTGCCACCACCCTCCTAGCGGGAGGGCCCTACAATGAGCAGTTCTTC CATTLLAGGPYNEQFF
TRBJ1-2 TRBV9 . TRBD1 TGTGCCAGCAGCCCAGGGGGGGTCCTGAACTATGGCTACACCTTC CASSPGGVLNYGYTF
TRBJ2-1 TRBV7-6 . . TGTGCCAGCAGCTTACAGGGGTACAATGAGCAGTTCTTC CASSLQGYNEQFF
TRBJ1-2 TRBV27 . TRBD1 TGTGCCAGCAGTCCGGGACAGGGGTCATTGGGCTACACCTTC CASSPGQGSLGYTF
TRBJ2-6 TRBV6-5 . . TGTGCCAGCAGTACCGGCCGCTCTGGGGCCAACGTCCTGACTTTC CASSTGRSGANVLTF
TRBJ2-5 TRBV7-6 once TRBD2 TGTGCCAGCAGCCACTTGACAGGCGGGGGGCAAGAGACCCAGTACTTC CASSHLTGGGQETQYF
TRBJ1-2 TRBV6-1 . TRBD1 TGTGCCAGCAGTGAGCCGGGACAGGGTACGGTCGGCTACACCTTC CASSEPGQGTVGYTF
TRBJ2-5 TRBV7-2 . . TGTGCCAGCAGCTTAAGCAGGGGCCAAGAGACCCAGTACTTC CASSLSRGQETQYF
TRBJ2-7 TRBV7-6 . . TGTGCCAGCAGCTTAGGAGGGTACTCCTACGAGCAGTACTTC CASSLGGYSYEQYF
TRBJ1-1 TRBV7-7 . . TGTGCTAGCAGCTTAAACGTGAACACTGAAGCTTTCTTT CASSLNVNTEAFF
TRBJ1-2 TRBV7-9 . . TGTGCCAGCAGCGCCTGGGGGGTGGACTATGGCTACACCTTC CASSAWGVDYGYTF
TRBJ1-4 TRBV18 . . TGTGCCAGCTCACGTGCAGCCGCAACTAATGAAAAACTGTTTTTT CASSRAAATNEKLFF
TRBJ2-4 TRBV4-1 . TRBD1 TGCGCCAGCAGCCCAACAAGGGACAGGGGGTTCGCCAAAAACATTCAGTACTTC CASSPTRDRGFAKNIQYF
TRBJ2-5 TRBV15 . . TGTGCCACCAGCAGAGGGCGACGGGAGACCCAGTACTTC CATSRGRRETQYF
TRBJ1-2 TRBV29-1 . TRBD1 TGCAGCGTAGGGGGGCAGGGGGCGTATGGCTACACCTTC CSVGGQGAYGYTF
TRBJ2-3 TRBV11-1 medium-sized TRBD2 TGTGCCAGCAGCTTGTCTAGCGGGATGGCAGATACGCAGTATTTT CASSLSSGMADTQYF
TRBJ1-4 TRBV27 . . TGTGCCAGCACCGCCTACAGGGTTGCAACTAATGAAAAACTGTTTTTT CASTAYRVATNEKLFF
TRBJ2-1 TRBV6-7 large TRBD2 TGTGCCAGCATATTTGGACTAGAAGAAACGTATGAGCAGTTCTTC CASIFGLEETYEQFF
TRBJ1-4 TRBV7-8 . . TGTGCCAGCAGCTCCCGCAGCTCCTTTAATGAAAAACTGTTTTTT CASSSRSSFNEKLFF
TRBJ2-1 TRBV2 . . TGTGCCAGCAATGGGGAGCGGTACAATGAGCAGTTCTTC CASNGERYNEQFF
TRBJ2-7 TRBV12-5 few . TGTGCTAGTGGTTTGGTACCGCCGGGATTAGGGTGGGGCAACCCCCTCTACGAGCAGTACTTC CASGLVPPGLGWGNPLYEQYF
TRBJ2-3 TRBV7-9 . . TGTGCCAGCAGCGGATGGACACAGAGCATCACAGATACGCAGTATTTT CASSGWTQSITDTQYF
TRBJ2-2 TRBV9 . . TGTGCCAGCAGCGTAGCTGACACCGGGGAGCTGTTTTTT CASSVADTGELFF
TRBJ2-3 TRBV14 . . TGTGCCAGCAGCCAGGGACGGCACACAGATACGCAGTATTTT CASSQGRHTDTQYF
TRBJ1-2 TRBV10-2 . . TGCGCCAGCAGACCTACGGGCTCCGATTATGGCTACACCTTC CASRPTGSDYGYTF
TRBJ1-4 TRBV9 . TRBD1 TGTGCCAGCAGCGCAGGGGGGGTAAATGAAAAACTGTTTTTT CASSAGGVNEKLFF
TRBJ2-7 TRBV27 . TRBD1 TGTGCCAGCAGTATCGACAGGGTGGACCCCTACGAGCAGTACTTC CASSIDRVDPYEQYF
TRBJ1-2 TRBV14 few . TGTGCCAGCAGCCAAGGGACAGCTTATGGCTACACCTTC CASSQGTAYGYTF
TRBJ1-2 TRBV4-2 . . TGTGCCAGCAGCCAAGATCCGGGAGGGTTGTTTGGCTACACCTTC CASSQDPGGLFGYTF
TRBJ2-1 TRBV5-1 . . TGCGCCAGCAGCTTGGAGGCATCATCCTACAATGAGCAGTTCTTC CASSLEASSYNEQFF
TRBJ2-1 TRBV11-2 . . TGTGCCAGCAGCCCCCGGGTCGGAGGGGGGAATGAGCAGTTCTTC CASSPRVGGGNEQFF
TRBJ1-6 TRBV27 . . TGTGCCAGCAGTTCCCGGGGCCCGCTCCACTTT CASSSRGPLHF
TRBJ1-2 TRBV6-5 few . TGTGCCAGCAGCTCTGGACAGAGCCGTCTGGGCTACACCTTC CASSSGQSRLGYTF
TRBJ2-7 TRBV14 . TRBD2 TGTGCCAGCAGCCCCGGGACTAGCGGGCCTTTTTCCTACGAGCAGTACTTC CASSPGTSGPFSYEQYF
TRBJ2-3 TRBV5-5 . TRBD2 TGTGCCAGCAGCTTGGCTGAGGGCCTAGCGGGGAGAGGGGCAGATACGCAGTATTTT CASSLAEGLAGRGADTQYF
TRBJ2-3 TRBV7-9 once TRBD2 TGTGCCAGCAGCTCGGGACTAGTTTTTACGCAGTATTTT CASSSGLVFTQYF
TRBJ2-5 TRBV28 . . TGTGCCAGCCGGGAGACCCAGTACTTC CASRETQYF
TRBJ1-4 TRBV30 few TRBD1 TGTGCCTGGAGTGTACAGGGGGCGTCTACTAATGAAAAACTGTTTTTT CAWSVQGASTNEKLFF
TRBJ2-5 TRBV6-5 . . TGTGCCAGCAGTAACACTAGGTCCCAGTACTTC CASSNTRSQYF
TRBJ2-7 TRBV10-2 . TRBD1 TGCGCCAGCGGCGACAGGGGCTACGAGCAGTACTTC CASGDRGYEQYF
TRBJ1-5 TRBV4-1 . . TGCGCCAGCAGCCCCAGATCCTCCCCATATAGCAATCAGCCCCAGCATTTT CASSPRSSPYSNQPQHF
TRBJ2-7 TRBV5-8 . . TGTGCCAGCAGCTTGGAGCCGGGCCGGTCCTACGAGCAGTACTTC CASSLEPGRSYEQYF